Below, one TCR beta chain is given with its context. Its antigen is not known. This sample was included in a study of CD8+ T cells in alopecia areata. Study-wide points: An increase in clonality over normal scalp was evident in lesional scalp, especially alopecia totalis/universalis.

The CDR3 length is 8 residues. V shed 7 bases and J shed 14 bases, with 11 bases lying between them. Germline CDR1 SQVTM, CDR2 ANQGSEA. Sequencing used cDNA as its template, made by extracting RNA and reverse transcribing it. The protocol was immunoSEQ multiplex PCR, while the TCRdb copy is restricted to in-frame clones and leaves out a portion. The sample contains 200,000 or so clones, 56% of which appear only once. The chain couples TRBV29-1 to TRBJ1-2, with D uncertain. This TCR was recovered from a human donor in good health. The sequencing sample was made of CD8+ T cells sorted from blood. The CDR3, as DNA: TGCAGCGCCCCTGATGCGACCTTC. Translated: CSAPDATF.